These T cell receptor beta chains were read from a single sample in a study of T cells in lung cancer brain metastases. The method was immunoSEQ multiplex PCR; TCRdb's version includes in-frame clones alone and lacks a portion of them. The sample carries approximately 1,700 clones, 85% to 90% recorded once. The sample comprised tumor tissue from a brain metastasis. The receptors derive from a man between 60 and 75 years old with non-small cell lung cancer that had spread to the brain. The CDR3 runs from the conserved cysteine through the conserved F or W. The order of the fields is J gene, CDR3 length, D gene, V gene, clone size, CDR3 protein, CDR3 DNA. The D gene is left open where the match is weak. A row's size may be missing; if present it is once, few, many or a size class.

TRBJ2-3 13 TRBD1 TRBV2 NA CARTGVGTDTQYF TGTGCCAGGACAGGGGTCGGGACAGATACGCAGTATTTT
TRBJ1-1 14 TRBD1 TRBV5-4 NA CASSRRQGNTEAFF TGTGCCAGCAGCCGGAGACAGGGTAACACTGAAGCTTTCTTT
TRBJ2-3 13 NA TRBV27 NA CASSLNGADTQYF TGTGCCAGCAGTTTGAACGGGGCAGATACGCAGTATTTT
TRBJ1-5 15 NA TRBV5-8 once CASSLRGESDQPQHF TGTGCCAGCAGCTTGCGGGGGGAGTCAGACCAGCCCCAGCATTTT
TRBJ2-7 13 NA TRBV5-4 NA CASSRSLAYEQYF TGTGCCAGCAGCCGGTCCCTAGCCTACGAGCAGTACTTC
TRBJ1-1 15 TRBD1 TRBV5-4 NA CASSHWGQGEAEAFF TGTGCCAGCAGCCACTGGGGACAGGGGGAGGCTGAAGCTTTCTTT
TRBJ2-3 15 NA TRBV7-2 NA CASSLRWASTDTQYF TGTGCCAGCAGCTTAAGGTGGGCGAGCACAGATACGCAGTATTTT
TRBJ1-2 10 NA TRBV7-9 NA CASSPYGYTF TGTGCCAGCAGCCCCTATGGCTACACCTTC
TRBJ2-5 15 NA TRBV6-5 NA CASKGGRTYQETQYF TGTGCCAGCAAGGGCGGGCGTACGTACCAAGAGACCCAGTACTTC
TRBJ1-1 14 NA TRBV6-5 NA CASRTGPVNTEAFF TGTGCCAGCAGAACAGGGCCCGTGAACACTGAAGCTTTCTTT
TRBJ2-3 15 TRBD1 TRBV25-1 NA CASRGWTGKTDTQYF TGTGCCAGCAGGGGTTGGACAGGGAAGACAGATACGCAGTATTTT
TRBJ1-6 13 NA TRBV27 once CASSFGPNSPLHF TGTGCCAGCAGTTTTGGCCCTAATTCACCCCTCCACTTT
TRBJ2-7 13 NA TRBV5-4 once CASSVSGTNEQYF TGTGCCAGCAGCGTCTCCGGGACAAACGAGCAGTACTTC
TRBJ2-6 18 NA TRBV7-6 once CASSARQLSASGANVLTF TGTGCCAGCAGCGCGCGACAGCTATCCGCCTCTGGGGCCAACGTCCTGACTTTC
TRBJ2-3 13 NA TRBV7-9 NA CASSLGTPDTQYF TGTGCCAGCAGCTTAGGTACACCAGATACGCAGTATTTT
TRBJ1-4 15 NA TRBV5-1 NA CASSLGSRGVEKLFF TGCGCCAGCAGCTTGGGGAGCAGGGGAGTTGAAAAACTGTTTTTT
TRBJ1-5 13 NA TRBV7-8 large CASGFMGNQPQHF TGTGCCAGCGGCTTCATGGGCAATCAGCCCCAGCATTTT
TRBJ1-4 15 NA TRBV6-5 NA CASSYSSGTNEKLFF TGTGCCAGCAGTTATTCGTCCGGGACAAATGAAAAACTGTTTTTT
TRBJ2-2 18 NA TRBV27 NA CASRMVQGPYANTGELFF TGTGCCAGCAGGATGGTTCAGGGGCCCTACGCGAACACCGGGGAGCTGTTTTTT
TRBJ2-7 11 NA TRBV18 NA CASSPDYEQYF TGTGCCAGCTCACCAGACTACGAGCAGTACTTC
TRBJ1-1 16 TRBD1 TRBV7-9 NA CASSSLWGQGYTEAFF TGTGCCAGCAGCTCCCTGTGGGGACAGGGGTACACTGAAGCTTTCTTT